The clone carrying this T cell receptor beta chain was seen many times. Its target is unknown. Germline CDR1 is SQVTM and CDR2 is ANQGSEA. This CDR3 contains 15 residues. V lost 3 bases and J lost 5, with 16 bases in between. Building the TCR beta libraries relied on iRepertoire HTBI primers, and CDR3 regions underwent Arm-PCR. Original handling: Detected in the samples were over 60 TRBV and around 15 TRBJ segments. One entry per CDR3 protein results from TCRdb running MiXCR on the multiplex PCR reads. These V and J calls are TCRdb output, not the study's own analysis. The sample has 350,000 to 450,000 distinct CDR3 sequences; 20% to 25% are singletons. The sample belongs to a study of regulatory T cells in long-lasting Graves disease. Study-wide results and caveats: Because few samples were included, accuracy may have been lower. Persistent disease preferred TRBV28, TRBJ1-2 and TRBJ2-5. It was peripheral blood alone, not thyroid tissue, that was studied.

The time point here: persistent/refractory GD, antithyroid drugs over 5 years with positive TRAb. RNA isolated from PBMCs was used to make the TCR library. The material sequenced was peripheral blood mononuclear cells (PBMCs), taken when the disease was refractory, from a patient treated with antithyroid drugs. The rearrangement uses TRBV29-1 and TRBJ1-4, with D possibly being TRBD1 (6 bases). The sequence came from a woman aged 40 to 50 with Graves disease. CDR3 DNA sequence: TGCAGCGTTGAGAAGGTCCGGACAGTGAATGAAAAACTGTTTTTT. It codes for CSVEKVRTVNEKLFF.